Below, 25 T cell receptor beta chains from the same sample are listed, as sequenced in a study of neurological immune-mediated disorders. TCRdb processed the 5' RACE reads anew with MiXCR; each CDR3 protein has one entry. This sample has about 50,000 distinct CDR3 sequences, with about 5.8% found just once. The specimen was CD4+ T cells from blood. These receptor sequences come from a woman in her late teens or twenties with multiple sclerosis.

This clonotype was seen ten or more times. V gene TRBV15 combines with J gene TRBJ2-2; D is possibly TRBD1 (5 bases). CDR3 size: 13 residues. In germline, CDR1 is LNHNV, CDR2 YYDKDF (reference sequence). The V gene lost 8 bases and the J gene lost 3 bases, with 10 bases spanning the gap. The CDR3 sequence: CATGAGYTGELFF. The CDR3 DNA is TGTGCCACCGGGGCAGGGTACACCGGGGAGCTGTTTTTT.

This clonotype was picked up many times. The CDR3 spells CSATFGVLYSPLHF. The DNA of the CDR3 is TGCAGTGCTACGTTCGGGGTCTTATATTCACCCCTCCACTTT. V gene TRBV20-1 combines with J gene TRBJ1-6; D call uncertain. Trimming shortened V by 4 bases and J by 8 bases, and 15 bases separated the two germline ends. The CDR3 sequence is 14 residues long. CDR1 is DFQATT and CDR2 is SNEGSKA in the germline V gene (reference sequence).

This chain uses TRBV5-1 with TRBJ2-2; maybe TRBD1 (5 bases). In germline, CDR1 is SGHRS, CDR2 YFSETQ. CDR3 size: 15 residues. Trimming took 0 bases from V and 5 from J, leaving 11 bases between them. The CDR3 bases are TGCGCCAGCAGCTTGGGGTCAGGGCAGACCGGGGAGCTGTTTTTT. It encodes CASSLGSGQTGELFF.

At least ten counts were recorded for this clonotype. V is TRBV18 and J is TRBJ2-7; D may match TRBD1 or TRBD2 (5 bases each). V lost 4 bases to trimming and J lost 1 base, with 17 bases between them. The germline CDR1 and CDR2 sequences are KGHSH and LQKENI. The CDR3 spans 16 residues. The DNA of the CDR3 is TGTGCCAGCTCACAGCTGCAGAGGGGTAGGTCCTACGAGCAGTACTTC. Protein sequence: CASSQLQRGRSYEQYF.

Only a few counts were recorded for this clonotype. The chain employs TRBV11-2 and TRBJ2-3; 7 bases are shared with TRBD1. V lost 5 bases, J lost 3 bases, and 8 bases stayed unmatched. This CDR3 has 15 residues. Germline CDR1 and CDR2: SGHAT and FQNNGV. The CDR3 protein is CASSPISTGTDTQYF. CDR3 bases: TGTGCCAGCAGCCCCATATCGACAGGGACAGATACGCAGTATTTT. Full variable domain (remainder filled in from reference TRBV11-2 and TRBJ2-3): EAGVAQSPRYKIIEKRQSVAFWCNPISGHATLYWYQQILGQGPKLLIQFQNNGVVDDSQLPKDRFSAERLKGVDSTLKIQPAKLEDSAVYLCASSPISTGTDTQYFGPGTRLTVL.

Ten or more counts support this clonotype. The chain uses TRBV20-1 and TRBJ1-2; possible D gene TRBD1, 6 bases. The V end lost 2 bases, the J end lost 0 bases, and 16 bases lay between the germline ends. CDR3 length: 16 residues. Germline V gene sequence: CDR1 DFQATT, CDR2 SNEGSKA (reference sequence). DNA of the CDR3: TGCAGTGCTAGACCTTTGCTCAGGGGCCCTAACTATGGCTACACCTTC. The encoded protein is CSARPLLRGPNYGYTF.

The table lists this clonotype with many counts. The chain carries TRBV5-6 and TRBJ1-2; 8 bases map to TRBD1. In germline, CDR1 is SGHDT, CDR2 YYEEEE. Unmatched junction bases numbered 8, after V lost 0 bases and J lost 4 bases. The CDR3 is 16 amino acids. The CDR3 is CASSLEGTGHVYGYTF. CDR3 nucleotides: TGTGCCAGCAGCTTGGAAGGGACAGGACATGTCTATGGCTACACCTTC.

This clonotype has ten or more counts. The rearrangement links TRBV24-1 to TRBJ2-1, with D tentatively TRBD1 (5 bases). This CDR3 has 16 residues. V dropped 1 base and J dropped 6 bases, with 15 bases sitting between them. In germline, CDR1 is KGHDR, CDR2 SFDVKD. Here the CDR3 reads CATSDLSGSPGNEQFF. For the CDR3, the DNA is TGTGCCACCAGTGATTTATCAGGGTCCCCTGGCAATGAGCAGTTCTTC.

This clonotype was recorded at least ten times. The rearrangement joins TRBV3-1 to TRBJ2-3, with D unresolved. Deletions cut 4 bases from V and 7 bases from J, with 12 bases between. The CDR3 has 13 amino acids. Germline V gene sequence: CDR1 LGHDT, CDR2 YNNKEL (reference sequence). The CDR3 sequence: CASSPRSPNTQYF. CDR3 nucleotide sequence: TGTGCCAGCAGCCCCAGATCACCGAATACGCAGTATTTT.

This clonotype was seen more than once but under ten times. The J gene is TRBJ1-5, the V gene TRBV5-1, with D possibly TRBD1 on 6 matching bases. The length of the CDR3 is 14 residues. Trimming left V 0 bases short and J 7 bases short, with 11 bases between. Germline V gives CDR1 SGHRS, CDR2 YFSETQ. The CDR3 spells CASSLEQGGQPQHF. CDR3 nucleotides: TGCGCCAGCAGCTTGGAACAGGGTGGACAGCCCCAGCATTTT.

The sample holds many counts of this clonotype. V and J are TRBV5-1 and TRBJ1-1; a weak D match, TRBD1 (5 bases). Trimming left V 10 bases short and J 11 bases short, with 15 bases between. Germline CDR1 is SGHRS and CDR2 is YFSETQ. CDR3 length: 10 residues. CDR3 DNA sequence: TGCGCCCGCTACCCACAGGAGGCTTTCTTT. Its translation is CARYPQEAFF.

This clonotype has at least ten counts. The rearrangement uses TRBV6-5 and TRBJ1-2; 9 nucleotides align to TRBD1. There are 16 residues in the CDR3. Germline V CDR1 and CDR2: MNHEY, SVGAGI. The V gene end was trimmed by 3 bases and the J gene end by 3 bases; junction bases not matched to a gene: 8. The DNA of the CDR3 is TGTGCCAGCAGTTATCGGACAGGGGAGGTTGACTATGGCTACACCTTC. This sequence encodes CASSYRTGEVDYGYTF.

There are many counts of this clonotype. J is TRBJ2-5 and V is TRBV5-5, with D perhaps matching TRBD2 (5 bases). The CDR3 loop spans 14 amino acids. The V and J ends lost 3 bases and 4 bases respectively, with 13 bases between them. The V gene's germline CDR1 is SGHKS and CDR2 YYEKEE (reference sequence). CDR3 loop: CASSWVASGETQYF. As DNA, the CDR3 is TGTGCCAGCAGCTGGGTAGCGTCGGGAGAGACCCAGTACTTC.

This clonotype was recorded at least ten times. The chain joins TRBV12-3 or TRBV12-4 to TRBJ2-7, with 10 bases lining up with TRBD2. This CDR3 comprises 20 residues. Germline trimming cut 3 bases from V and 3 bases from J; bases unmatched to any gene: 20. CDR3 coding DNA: TGTGCCAGCAGTTTCTTCGAGGTAGCGGGGGGCCTGAAGACCCTCTACGAGCAGTACTTC. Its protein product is CASSFFEVAGGLKTLYEQYF.

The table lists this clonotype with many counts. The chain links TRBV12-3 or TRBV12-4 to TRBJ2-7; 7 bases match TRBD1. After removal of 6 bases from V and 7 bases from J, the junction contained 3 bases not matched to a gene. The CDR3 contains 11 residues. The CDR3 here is CASRTGREQYF. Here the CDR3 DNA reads TGTGCCAGCAGGACAGGGCGGGAGCAGTACTTC.

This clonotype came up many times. CDR3 loop: CSARGQPANTGELFF. The CDR3 DNA reads TGCAGTGCTAGAGGACAGCCTGCGAACACCGGGGAGCTGTTTTTT. The chain recombines TRBV20-1 with TRBJ2-2; the D gene is possibly TRBD1 (5 bases). The V end lost 1 base, the J end lost 0 bases, and 9 bases lay between the germline ends. This CDR3 has 15 amino acids. CDR1 and CDR2 from the germline V gene are DFQATT and SNEGSKA (reference sequence).

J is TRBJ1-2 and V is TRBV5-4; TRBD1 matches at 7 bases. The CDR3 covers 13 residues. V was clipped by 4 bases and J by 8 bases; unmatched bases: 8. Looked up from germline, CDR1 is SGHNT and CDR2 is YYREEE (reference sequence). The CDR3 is CASSRGQGQGYTF. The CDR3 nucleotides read TGTGCCAGCAGCCGAGGGCAGGGACAGGGCTACACCTTC.

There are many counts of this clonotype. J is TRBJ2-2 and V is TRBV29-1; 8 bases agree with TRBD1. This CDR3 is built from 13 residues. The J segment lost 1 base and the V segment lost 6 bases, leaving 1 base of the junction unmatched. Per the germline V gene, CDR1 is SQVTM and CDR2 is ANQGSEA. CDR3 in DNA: TGCAGCGTAGGACAGGGGAACACCGGGGAGCTGTTTTTT. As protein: CSVGQGNTGELFF.

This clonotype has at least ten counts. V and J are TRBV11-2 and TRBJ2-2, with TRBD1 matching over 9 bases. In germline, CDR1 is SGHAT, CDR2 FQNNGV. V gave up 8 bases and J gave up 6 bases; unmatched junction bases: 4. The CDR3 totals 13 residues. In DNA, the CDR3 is TGTGCCAGCTTGGGACAGGGATCCGGGGAGCTGTTTTTT. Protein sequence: CASLGQGSGELFF.

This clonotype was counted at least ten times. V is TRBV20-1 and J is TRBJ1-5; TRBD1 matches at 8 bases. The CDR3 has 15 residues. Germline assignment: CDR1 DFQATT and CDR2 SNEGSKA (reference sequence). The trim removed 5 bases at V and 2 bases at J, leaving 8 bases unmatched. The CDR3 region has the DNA TGCAGTGCTCCGACAGGGGTTCGCGGCAATCAGCCCCAGCATTTT. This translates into CSAPTGVRGNQPQHF.

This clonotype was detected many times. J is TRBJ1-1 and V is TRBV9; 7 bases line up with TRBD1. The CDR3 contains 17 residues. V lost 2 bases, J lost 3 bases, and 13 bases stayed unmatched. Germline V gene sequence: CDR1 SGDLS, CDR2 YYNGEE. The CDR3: CASSVGGVRQGYTEAFF. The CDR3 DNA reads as TGTGCCAGCAGCGTGGGGGGGGTCCGACAGGGCTACACTGAAGCTTTCTTT.

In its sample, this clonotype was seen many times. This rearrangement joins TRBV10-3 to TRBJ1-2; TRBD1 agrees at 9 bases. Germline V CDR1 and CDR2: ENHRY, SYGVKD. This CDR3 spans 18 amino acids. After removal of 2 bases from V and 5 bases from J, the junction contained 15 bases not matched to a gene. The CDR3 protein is CAISEKEGTGNPQYGYTF. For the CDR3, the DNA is TGTGCCATCAGTGAGAAGGAAGGGACAGGGAACCCCCAGTATGGCTACACCTTC.

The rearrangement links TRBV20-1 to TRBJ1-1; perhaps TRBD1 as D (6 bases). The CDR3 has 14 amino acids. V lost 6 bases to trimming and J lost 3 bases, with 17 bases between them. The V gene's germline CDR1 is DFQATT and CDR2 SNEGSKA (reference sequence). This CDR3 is CSAPQQGRYTEAFF. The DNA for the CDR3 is TGCAGTGCCCCACAACAGGGAAGGTACACTGAAGCTTTCTTT.

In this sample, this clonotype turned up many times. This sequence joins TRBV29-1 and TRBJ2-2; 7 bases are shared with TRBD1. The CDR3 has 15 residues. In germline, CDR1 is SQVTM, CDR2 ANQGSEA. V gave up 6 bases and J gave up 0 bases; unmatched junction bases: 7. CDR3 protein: CSVIVGQSNTGELFF. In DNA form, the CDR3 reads TGCAGCGTCATAGTGGGACAGTCGAACACCGGGGAGCTGTTTTTT.

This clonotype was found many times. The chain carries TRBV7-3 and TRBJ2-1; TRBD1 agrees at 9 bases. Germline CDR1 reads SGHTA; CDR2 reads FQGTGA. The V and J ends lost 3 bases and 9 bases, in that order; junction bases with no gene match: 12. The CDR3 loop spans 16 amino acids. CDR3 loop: CASSLTRTGVVGEQFF. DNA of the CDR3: TGTGCCAGCAGCTTGACCAGGACAGGGGTGGTAGGTGAGCAGTTCTTC.